The 24 T cell receptor beta chains below all came from one sample that was sequenced in a study of blood T cell repertoires in COVID-19. The protocol was immunoSEQ multiplex PCR, while the TCRdb copy is restricted to in-frame clones and leaves out a portion. The sample shows some 150,000 clones, over 80% of them seen only once. Material: peripheral blood. These receptors were collected from a woman in her forties or fifties with acute or convalescent COVID-19.

The V gene is TRBV19, the J gene TRBJ2-1; 8 bases align to TRBD2. In germline, CDR1 is LNHDA, CDR2 SQIVND (reference sequence). This CDR3 region has 15 residues. The ends lost 5 bases at V and 4 bases at J; junction bases unmatched: 7. The DNA of the CDR3 is TGTGCCAGTAGTCCCTCGGGAGGGATTTACAATGAGCAGTTCTTC. Protein: CASSPSGGIYNEQFF.

The CDR3 loop reads CASSLGTGWSGYTF. In nucleotides, the CDR3 is TGTGCCAGCAGTCTTGGGACAGGGTGGAGTGGCTACACCTTC. This rearrangement joins TRBV27 to TRBJ1-2; 9 bases line up with TRBD1. Unmatched junction bases numbered 8, after V lost 5 bases and J lost 7 bases. The V gene's germline CDR1 is MNHEY and CDR2 SMNVEV (reference sequence). The CDR3 runs to 14 residues.

The J gene is TRBJ2-1, the V gene TRBV27, with 10 bases matching TRBD2. Germline-derived CDR1 and CDR2 are MNHEY and SMNVEV (reference sequence). The CDR3 extends over 16 amino acids. J was trimmed by 6 bases and V by 3 bases; bases with no gene match: 8. The CDR3 is CASSFLSSGSRNEQFF. For the CDR3, the DNA is TGTGCCAGCAGTTTTCTTTCTAGCGGGAGTCGCAATGAGCAGTTCTTC.

The DNA of the CDR3 is TGCGCCAGCAGCTTGTTGGGGGGGACGCCAGATACGCAGTATTTT. Translating gives CASSLLGGTPDTQYF. The V and J genes are TRBV5-1 and TRBJ2-3, with 7 bases matching TRBD2. V lost 1 base, J lost 4 bases, and 6 bases stayed unmatched. This CDR3 region has 15 residues. Per the germline V gene, CDR1 is SGHRS and CDR2 is YFSETQ.

The chain joins TRBV27 to TRBJ2-1; 11 bases map to TRBD2. The CDR3 is 16 residues long. CDR1 MNHEY and CDR2 SMNVEV come from the germline V gene (reference sequence). V trimming: 6 bases; J trimming: 5 bases; junction bases outside the gene matches: 9. CDR3 sequence (DNA): TGTGCCAGCAGGGCCCCGGGACTAGCGGATAACAATGAGCAGTTCTTC. Amino acid sequence: CASRAPGLADNNEQFF.

V and J are TRBV7-2 and TRBJ2-1; D remains ambiguous. This CDR3 has 14 amino acids. Trimming shortened V by 2 bases and J by 5 bases, and 10 bases separated the two germline ends. Germline V gene lookup returns CDR1 SGHTA and CDR2 FQGNSA. CDR3 sequence reads: CASSLSLSHNEQFF. The CDR3 DNA reads TGTGCCAGCAGCTTATCCCTTTCCCACAATGAGCAGTTCTTC.

The chain uses TRBV29-1 and TRBJ1-2, with a tentative D call TRBD1 (6 bases). Germline lookup yields CDR1 SQVTM and CDR2 ANQGSEA. The CDR3 is 11 residues long. V was clipped by 8 bases and J by 8 bases, with 15 bases between them. Here the CDR3 DNA reads TGCAGCACGATAACAGGGAGCGGCTACACCTTC. This sequence encodes CSTITGSGYTF.

The gene calls are TRBV19 and TRBJ2-5; 8 bases map to TRBD1. V was clipped by 4 bases and J by 4 bases; unmatched bases: 11. CDR3 length: 16 residues. The germline V gene has CDR1 LNHDA and CDR2 SQIVND (reference sequence). In DNA, the CDR3 is TGTGCCAGTAGTACCATGACAGGGGCAATGAGAGAGACCCAGTACTTC. Encoded protein: CASSTMTGAMRETQYF.

This sequence joins TRBV2 and TRBJ1-5, with TRBD1 identical over 7 bases. V lost 5 bases and J lost 3; bases outside the gene matches: 4. Germline assignment: CDR1 SNHLY and CDR2 FYNNEI. The CDR3 contains 14 residues. CDR3 protein: CASSRQGANQPQHF. The DNA for the CDR3 is TGTGCCAGCAGTCGACAGGGTGCCAATCAGCCCCAGCATTTT.

The chain carries TRBV3-1 (or the pseudogene TRBV3-2) and TRBJ2-1; a possible D gene is TRBD2 (7 bases). This CDR3 is 17 amino acids long. Germline loops: CDR1 LGHDT, CDR2 YNNKEL (reference sequence). V lost 4 bases to trimming and J lost 0 bases, with 16 bases between them. This CDR3 is CASSPRGAGISYNEQFF. The CDR3, as DNA: TGTGCCAGCAGCCCCCGGGGGGCGGGGATCTCCTACAATGAGCAGTTCTTC.

This clone appeared a single time. The rearrangement uses TRBV5-1 and TRBJ2-1; TRBD2 aligns across 7 bases. The J segment lost 6 bases and the V segment lost 3 bases, leaving 12 bases of the junction unmatched. From germline, CDR1 is SGHRS and CDR2 YFSETQ. The CDR3 spans 16 residues. The chain's CDR3 is CASSWVGEGITNEQFF. CDR3 coding DNA: TGCGCCAGCAGCTGGGTTGGGGAGGGAATTACCAATGAGCAGTTCTTC.

The rearrangement uses TRBV3-1 (or the pseudogene TRBV3-2) and TRBJ2-5, with 14 bases identical to TRBD2. Germline V gives CDR1 LGHDT, CDR2 YNNKEL (reference sequence). This CDR3 is built from 16 residues. V trimming: 4 bases; J trimming: 6 bases; junction bases outside the gene matches: 7. The CDR3 region has the DNA TGTGCCAGCAGCCGAGGGACTAGCGGGAGTCTAAAGACCCAGTACTTC. The encoded protein is CASSRGTSGSLKTQYF.

This rearrangement joins TRBV29-1 to TRBJ2-2; 7 bases are a match to TRBD2. The CDR3 consists of 14 residues. The germline V gene encodes CDR1 SQVTM and CDR2 ANQGSEA. The V gene end was trimmed by 4 bases and the J gene end by 0 bases; junction bases not matched to a gene: 2. The chain's CDR3 is CSVGGLSNTGELFF. For the CDR3, the DNA is TGCAGCGTTGGGGGACTATCGAACACCGGGGAGCTGTTTTTT.

The chain combines TRBV12-5 with TRBJ1-1, with TRBD1 identical over 8 bases. The germline CDR1 and CDR2 sequences are LGHNT and FRNRAP. The V gene end was trimmed by 4 bases and the J gene end by 4 bases; junction bases not matched to a gene: 11. The CDR3 length is 16 residues. The CDR3 bases are TGTGCTAGTGGTTCCACGACAGGGGCGCCGGGCACTGAAGCTTTCTTT. Translation gives CASGSTTGAPGTEAFF. Full variable domain (missing parts from reference TRBV12-5 and TRBJ1-1): DARVTQTPRHKVTEMGQEVTMRCQPILGHNTVFWYRQTMMQGLELLAYFRNRAPLDDSGMPKDRFSAEMPDATLATLKIQPSEPRDSAVYFCASGSTTGAPGTEAFFGQGTRLTVV.

V usage is TRBV7-3 and J usage is TRBJ2-3, with TRBD1 identical over 7 bases. This CDR3 has 14 amino acids. V lost 1 base and J lost 5; bases outside the gene matches: 3. Germline-derived CDR1 and CDR2 are SGHTA and FQGTGA. The CDR3 DNA reads TGTGCCAGCAGCTTAAGAGGGGGCGTAGATACGCAGTATTTT. Amino acid sequence: CASSLRGGVDTQYF.

This clone appeared a single time. The chain joins TRBV27 to TRBJ2-7, with 7 bases lining up with TRBD1. V gave up 5 bases and J gave up 6 bases; unmatched junction bases: 16. The CDR3 extends over 16 amino acids. Germline CDR1 and CDR2: MNHEY and SMNVEV (reference sequence). The CDR3 nucleotides read TGTGCCAGCAGTACGAACCCCCGGACAGGAGGAAGCGAGCAGTACTTC. Translation gives CASSTNPRTGGSEQYF.

The chain employs TRBV6-4 and TRBJ2-3, with 9 bases matching TRBD1. Germline CDR1 MRHNA, CDR2 SNTAGT. CDR3 length: 18 amino acids. V lost 0 bases, J lost 1 base, and 8 bases stayed unmatched. This CDR3 reads CASSDSIPGTGRTDTQYF. CDR3 bases: TGTGCCAGCAGTGACTCGATTCCCGGGACAGGGCGCACAGATACGCAGTATTTT.

V gene TRBV6-5 combines with J gene TRBJ2-3; the match to TRBD2 covers 12 bases. Germline CDR1 reads MNHEY; CDR2 reads SVGAGI. This CDR3 region has 15 residues. V was clipped by 6 bases and J by 4 bases; unmatched bases: 5. CDR3 protein: CASRQTSGGADTQYF. CDR3 nucleotide sequence: TGTGCCAGCAGACAGACTAGCGGGGGTGCAGATACGCAGTATTTT.

This clone was detected only once. This chain connects TRBV7-2 to TRBJ1-2; a weak D match, TRBD1 (5 bases). The CDR3 contains 15 residues. Trimming removed 1 base at V and 3 bases at J, with 12 bases between. CDR1 is SGHTA, CDR2 FQGNSA, per germline. CDR3 sequence (DNA): TGTGCCAGCAGCTTAGGTGGCAGGGTGGACTATGGCTACACCTTC. Residues: CASSLGGRVDYGYTF.

On this clone: Other nucleotide sequences in the sample specify the same CDR3. V gene TRBV5-1 combines with J gene TRBJ2-3; D ambiguous. The CDR3 runs 12 residues. CDR1 and CDR2 from the germline V gene are SGHRS and YFSETQ. Trimming stripped 4 bases from V and 0 bases from J, with 3 bases between. The CDR3 nucleotides are TGCGCCAGCAGCCTAAGCACAGATACGCAGTATTTT. Its translation is CASSLSTDTQYF.

The chain combines TRBV5-6 with TRBJ1-2, with D unresolved. The CDR3 length is 14 residues. Germline loops: CDR1 SGHDT, CDR2 YYEEEE. Between the trimmed V and J ends, which lost 4 bases and 4 bases, there was a span of 14 bases. CDR3 sequence (DNA): TGTGCCAGCAGCCGAGATCGGGAGGGCTATGGCTACACCTTC. Translated: CASSRDREGYGYTF.

On this clone itself: The same CDR3 also results from other DNA sequences found in this sample. This rearrangement joins TRBV29-1 to TRBJ2-2, with D possibly being TRBD2 (6 bases). Germline-derived CDR1 and CDR2 are SQVTM and ANQGSEA. The CDR3 is made up of 13 amino acids. Between the trimmed V and J ends, which lost 4 bases and 1 base, there was a span of 7 bases. The CDR3 sequence: CSVGRGNTGELFF. The CDR3 bases are TGCAGCGTTGGGAGGGGGAACACCGGGGAGCTGTTTTTT.

The genes are TRBV14 and TRBJ1-2; a possible D gene is TRBD1 (5 bases). CDR1 and CDR2 (germline): SGHDN, FVKESK. V shed 5 bases and J shed 3 bases, with 10 bases lying between them. The CDR3 length is 13 residues. The CDR3 is CASSGRVDYGYTF. Written as DNA, the CDR3 is TGTGCCAGCAGCGGCAGGGTGGACTATGGCTACACCTTC.

The chain has TRBV21-1 and TRBJ2-1; no DNA check was done on the table's D call, TRBD1. TRBV21-1 is a pseudogene segment. This CDR3 comprises 15 residues. The CDR3, as DNA: TGTGCCAGCAGCAAATTGTCGGACAGTTACAATGAGCAGTTCTTC. This translates into CASSKLSDSYNEQFF.